The 27 T cell receptor beta chains given below trace back to one sample, sequenced in a study of Ad26.COV2.S vaccination and SARS-CoV-2 variants. Treatment: around 19 received Ad26.COV2.S at low or high dose, single or two shots; about 5 received placebo; per-sample allocation not given. Sampling occurred on day 63 after the first vaccine or placebo injection. Profiled with immunoSEQ multiplex PCR; TCRdb holds only in-frame clones, not every one. The data contain about 680,000 clones, roughly 90% of them seen just once; the ten biggest clones take up approximately 1.5%. Sample: peripheral blood, taken in a trial of Ad26.COV2.S vaccine versus placebo. Receptors originate from a person between 18 and 59 years old who received the Ad26.COV2.S COVID-19 vaccine or a placebo.

The chain recombines TRBV9 with TRBJ2-2; D is unclear. V lost 0 bases and J 5 bases, leaving 11 bases between the germline ends. Germline-derived CDR1 and CDR2 are SGDLS and YYNGEE. This CDR3 has 15 residues. CDR3 nucleotides: TGTGCCAGCAGCGTAGAACTCCTGGGGACCGGGGAGCTGTTTTTT. This encodes CASSVELLGTGELFF.

This chain links TRBV19 with TRBJ2-1, with D possibly TRBD2 on 6 matching bases. Trimming shortened V by 4 bases and J by 7 bases, and 20 bases separated the two germline ends. CDR1 is LNHDA, CDR2 SQIVND, per germline (reference sequence). The CDR3 is 16 amino acids. For the CDR3, the DNA is TGTGCCAGTAGTAGTAGGGCCGGGACTCGCCTAAATGAGCAGTTCTTC. Its translation: CASSSRAGTRLNEQFF.

The chain recombines TRBV20-1 with TRBJ2-4; no clear D. Germline CDR1 and CDR2: DFQATT and SNEGSKA (reference sequence). V was clipped by 6 bases and J by 3 bases, with 6 bases between them. CDR3 length: 11 residues. The CDR3 DNA sequence: TGCAGTGCGGAAGACAAAAACATTCAGTACTTC. Protein: CSAEDKNIQYF.

V usage is TRBV5-6 and J usage is TRBJ2-2, with D possibly being TRBD1 or TRBD2 (6 bases each). The V gene lost 4 bases and the J gene lost 5 bases, with 15 bases spanning the gap. CDR3 length equals 15 residues. Germline V gene data show CDR1 as SGHDT and CDR2 as YYEEEE. The CDR3 DNA reads as TGTGCCAGCAGCCTCTCGGGGGCATGGACCGGGGAGCTGTTTTTT. This encodes CASSLSGAWTGELFF.

The rearrangement joins TRBV19 to TRBJ2-7; 8 nucleotides align to TRBD1. Trimming at V came to 5 bases and at J to 6 bases, leaving 15 bases not matched to a gene. Germline-derived CDR1 and CDR2 are LNHDA and SQIVND (reference sequence). CDR3 length: 16 amino acids. The CDR3 DNA reads TGTGCCAGTAGTCCCGGCCGCCTCGACAGGGGTCGCGAGCAGTACTTC. Translating gives CASSPGRLDRGREQYF.

This chain links TRBV27 with TRBJ2-7; TRBD1 aligns across 8 bases. CDR1 is MNHEY and CDR2 is SMNVEV in the germline V gene (reference sequence). J lost 5 bases, V lost 2 bases, and 5 bases had no gene match. The CDR3 loop spans 14 amino acids. This CDR3 is CASSLGTGLNEQYF. The CDR3 bases are TGTGCCAGCAGTTTAGGGACAGGACTCAACGAGCAGTACTTC.

The rearrangement links TRBV5-6 to TRBJ1-6, with no clear D. V was cut by 4 bases and J by 0 bases, with 20 bases left in between. The CDR3 runs to 19 residues. Germline CDR1 SGHDT, CDR2 YYEEEE. CDR3 nucleotides: TGTGCCAGCAGCCCCCGTGTCGGGCCAAAAAGCTCCTATAATTCACCCCTCCACTTT. It codes for CASSPRVGPKSSYNSPLHF.

A note on this clone: At the DNA level, this CDR3 is encoded by other sequences in the same sample as well. The CDR3 DNA follows: TGTGCCAGCAGTTACTCCGGGGGGCAAGAGACCCAGTACTTC. This sequence encodes CASSYSGGQETQYF. The chain joins TRBV6-5 to TRBJ2-5; TRBD2 matches 7 bases. After removal of 0 bases from V and 2 bases from J, the junction contained 0 bases not matched to a gene. This CDR3 is 14 amino acids long. CDR1 is MNHEY, CDR2 SVGAGI, per germline.

V usage is TRBV3-1 (or the pseudogene TRBV3-2) and J usage is TRBJ1-4; D remains unclear. The length of the CDR3 is 14 residues. The germline V gene has CDR1 LGHDT and CDR2 YNNKEL (reference sequence). V was pared by 4 bases and J by 7 bases, with 13 bases between. CDR3 nucleotide sequence: TGTGCCAGCAGCCCACTACTACGGTCTGAAAAACTGTTTTTT. Translated: CASSPLLRSEKLFF.

The chain couples TRBV19 to TRBJ2-4; possibly TRBD2 for D (5 bases). V dropped 1 base and J dropped 1 base, with 5 bases sitting between them. The germline V gene encodes CDR1 LNHDA and CDR2 SQIVND (reference sequence). The CDR3 covers 14 residues. CDR3 bases: TGTGCCAGTAGTATAGGAGGGGCCAAAAACATTCAGTACTTC. Its translation is CASSIGGAKNIQYF.

This rearrangement joins TRBV18 to TRBJ1-4; TRBD1 is a possible D gene (5 bases). The ends were cut back, 5 bases at V and 5 bases at J, with 21 bases in the middle. The germline V gene has CDR1 KGHSH and CDR2 LQKENI. This CDR3 has 17 amino acids. The CDR3 sequence: CASSSGTGRVVNEKLFF. CDR3 DNA: TGTGCCAGCTCATCAGGTACAGGCAGGGTTGTAAATGAAAAACTGTTTTTT.

The rearrangement links TRBV4-2 to TRBJ2-1; 7 positions agree with TRBD2. The CDR3 loop spans 15 amino acids. The germline V gene encodes CDR1 LGHNA and CDR2 YNFKEQ. V shed 1 base, J shed 10 bases, and the junction held 10 bases outside the gene matches. The CDR3 DNA is TGTGCCAGCAGCCAAGCGTGGGGAGCGGGGTCGGAGCAGTTCTTC. As protein: CASSQAWGAGSEQFF.

This clone showed up just once. CDR3 nucleotides: TGTGCCAGCAGCTTACCCCAAGCGGGAGGGGAGACCCAGTACTTC. Translating gives CASSLPQAGGETQYF. V gene TRBV7-2 combines with J gene TRBJ2-5, with 10 bases that match TRBD2. The CDR3 spans 15 residues. Germline values: CDR1 SGHTA, CDR2 FQGNSA. V lost 2 bases to trimming and J lost 5 bases; unmatched junction nucleotides: 5. Supplemented by reference TRBV7-2 and TRBJ2-5, the full variable domain reads GAGVSQSPSNKVTEKGKDVELRCDPISGHTALYWYRQSLGQGLEFLIYFQGNSAPDKSGLPSDRFSAERTGGSVSTLTIQRTQQEDSAVYLCASSLPQAGGETQYFGPGTRLLVL.

This chain links TRBV24-1 with TRBJ2-2, with D perhaps matching TRBD1 (5 bases). Trimming removed 8 bases at V and 5 bases at J, with 14 bases between. Germline CDR1 and CDR2: KGHDR and SFDVKD. The CDR3 contains 14 residues. As DNA, the CDR3 is TGTGCCACCATCGCAGGGTGGGGAACCGGGGAGCTGTTTTTT. Translating it yields CATIAGWGTGELFF.

This clone was counted only a few times. Other DNA sequences in this specimen translate into the identical CDR3. The J gene is TRBJ2-2, the V gene TRBV7-2; no clear D gene. CDR3 length: 12 amino acids. Between the trimmed V and J ends, which lost 2 bases and 4 bases, there was a span of 2 bases. CDR1 is SGHTA, CDR2 FQGNSA, per germline. CDR3 loop: CASSLFTGELFF. As DNA, the CDR3 is TGTGCCAGCAGCTTATTCACCGGGGAGCTGTTTTTT.

V gene TRBV29-1 combines with J gene TRBJ1-1, with 8 bases lining up with TRBD1. CDR1 SQVTM and CDR2 ANQGSEA come from the germline V gene. V lost 6 bases to trimming and J lost 1 base; unmatched junction nucleotides: 4. The CDR3 is 13 residues long. DNA for the CDR3: TGCAGCGTCTGGGACAGGAGGAACACTGAAGCTTTCTTT. Translated: CSVWDRRNTEAFF.

V and J are TRBV4-2 and TRBJ2-7, with 11 nucleotides matching TRBD2. CDR1 is LGHNA, CDR2 YNFKEQ, per germline. The CDR3 covers 18 residues. Trimming took 0 bases from V and 4 from J; bases not matched to a gene: 11. Here the CDR3 DNA reads TGTGCCAGCAGCCAAGATAATTACCGCACTAGCGGGAGTTACGAGCAGTACTTC. Its translation: CASSQDNYRTSGSYEQYF.

The chain links TRBV5-1 to TRBJ1-1; a possible D gene is TRBD1 (6 bases). Germline lookup yields CDR1 SGHRS and CDR2 YFSETQ. This CDR3 contains 14 residues. V shed 2 bases and J shed 7 bases, with 15 bases lying between them. In DNA form, the CDR3 reads TGCGCCAGCAGCTTTAACGCCCGGGACATTGAAGCTTTCTTT. Its protein product is CASSFNARDIEAFF.

CDR3 nucleotide sequence: TGCAGTGCGTCGTTTGGAGATACGCAGTATTTT. Protein product: CSASFGDTQYF. The V call is TRBV20-1, the J call TRBJ2-3; D is uncertain. The ends were cut back, 6 bases at V and 5 bases at J, with 9 bases in the middle. This CDR3 region has 11 residues. Germline V gene sequence: CDR1 DFQATT, CDR2 SNEGSKA (reference sequence).

V and J are TRBV5-4 and TRBJ2-3; no firm D call. The length of the CDR3 is 12 residues. CDR1 is SGHNT and CDR2 is YYREEE in the germline V gene (reference sequence). V was cut by 4 bases and J by 4 bases, with 7 bases left in between. Here the CDR3 reads CASSPISDTQYF. The CDR3 coding sequence is TGTGCCAGCAGCCCCATCTCAGATACGCAGTATTTT.

This clone has only one observation. This chain uses TRBV7-9 with TRBJ1-2, with D perhaps TRBD1 (5 bases). This CDR3 has 15 amino acids. From germline, CDR1 is SEHNR and CDR2 FQNEAQ (reference sequence). V lost 4 bases and J lost 3, with 15 bases in between. The CDR3 DNA sequence: TGTGCCAGCAGCTCCCGACAGCTCATTGACTATGGCTACACCTTC. Translating it yields CASSSRQLIDYGYTF.

The chain couples TRBV7-3 to TRBJ2-2; D gene unclear. There are 14 residues in the CDR3. Germline V gene sequence: CDR1 SGHTA, CDR2 FQGTGA. Trimming shortened V by 1 base and J by 8 bases, and 11 bases separated the two germline ends. The CDR3 region has the DNA TGTGCCAGCAGCTTAATCCCAATACCTGGGGAGCTGTTTTTT. Protein sequence: CASSLIPIPGELFF.

The chain employs TRBV2 and TRBJ1-5; a possible D gene is TRBD1 (5 bases). CDR3 length: 15 amino acids. Germline V gene lookup returns CDR1 SNHLY and CDR2 FYNNEI. Trimming cost V 6 bases and J 1 base, with 13 bases left between them. The CDR3, as DNA: TGTGCCAGCAGCCACAGGACTGACAGCAATCAGCCCCAGCATTTT. This gives the protein CASSHRTDSNQPQHF.

The rearrangement joins TRBV27 to TRBJ1-1; unclear D gene. Germline loops: CDR1 MNHEY, CDR2 SMNVEV (reference sequence). The V gene lost 3 bases and the J gene lost 1 base, with 6 bases spanning the gap. CDR3 length: 13 residues. CDR3: CASSFWTNTEAFF. CDR3 bases: TGTGCCAGCAGTTTCTGGACGAACACTGAAGCTTTCTTT.

This rearrangement joins TRBV6-5 to TRBJ1-2; D unresolved. The CDR3 extends over 16 amino acids. Trimming removed 2 bases at V and 5 bases at J, with 18 bases between. CDR1 is MNHEY and CDR2 is SVGAGI in the germline V gene. CDR3 in amino acids: CASSYAPRTDLYGYTF. The DNA of the CDR3 is TGTGCCAGCAGTTACGCCCCCCGTACGGACCTTTATGGCTACACCTTC.

This chain joins TRBV7-2 and TRBJ1-1, with 8 bases lining up with TRBD1. Per the germline V gene, CDR1 is SGHTA and CDR2 is FQGNSA. Trimming at V came to 4 bases and at J to 3 bases, leaving 7 bases not matched to a gene. The length of the CDR3 is 15 residues. Here the CDR3 reads CASSSSTGEYTEAFF. The CDR3 DNA sequence: TGTGCCAGCAGCTCCTCGACAGGGGAGTACACTGAAGCTTTCTTT.

The V gene is TRBV27, the J gene TRBJ1-6, with 7 nucleotides matching TRBD1. Germline V gene data show CDR1 as MNHEY and CDR2 as SMNVEV (reference sequence). The trim removed 6 bases at V and 2 bases at J, leaving 4 bases unmatched. CDR3 length: 15 amino acids. Here the CDR3 DNA reads TGTGCCAGCAGGCCCGACAGGGCCTATAATTCACCCCTCCACTTT. It translates to CASRPDRAYNSPLHF.